A single sample gave rise to the 13 T cell receptor beta chains below, sequenced in a study of early T cells in non-severe SARS-CoV-2 infection. Each CDR3 protein gets one entry after TCRdb re-called the 5' RACE reads with MiXCR. The sample lists tens of thousands of distinct CDR3 sequences, approximately 4.5% seen once, with 20% in the top ten. Sequenced sample: whole blood. The receptor source for this set is an adult who was a healthcare worker with PCR-confirmed SARS-CoV-2 infection or an uninfected control (not recorded which).

The chain combines TRBV11-2 with TRBJ2-7; TRBD2 agrees at 7 bases. The CDR3 covers 15 residues. CDR1 is SGHAT, CDR2 FQNNGV, per germline. Germline trimming cut 3 bases from V and 1 base from J; bases unmatched to any gene: 6. CDR3 nucleotide sequence: TGTGCCAGCAGCTTTCCGGCGGGAGCATCCTACGAGCAGTACTTC. Its translation: CASSFPAGASYEQYF.

J is TRBJ2-5 and V is TRBV7-9; the match to TRBD2 covers 10 bases. Germline CDR1 and CDR2: SEHNR and FQNEAQ (reference sequence). V lost 5 bases, J lost 5 bases, and 11 bases stayed unmatched. CDR3 length: 16 amino acids. The DNA of the CDR3 is TGTGCCAGCAGCCTAGATCTAGCGGGAGCCGTGGAGACCCAGTACTTC. Protein: CASSLDLAGAVETQYF.

This clonotype was detected ten times or more. The gene calls are TRBV5-1 and TRBJ2-5, with 10 bases fitting TRBD1. In germline, CDR1 is SGHRS, CDR2 YFSETQ. With V trimmed by 7 bases and J by 1 base, 10 bases remained unmatched. This CDR3 contains 16 residues. DNA for the CDR3: TGCGCCAGCCGGACAGGGGGATGGGTCGCCCAAGAGACCCAGTACTTC. It encodes CASRTGGWVAQETQYF.

This clonotype came up many times. The chain is built from TRBV28 and TRBJ2-7; 8 nucleotides agree with TRBD2. Looked up from germline, CDR1 is MDHEN and CDR2 is SYDVKM. V lost 5 bases and J lost 2; bases outside the gene matches: 5. CDR3 size: 14 residues. Written as DNA, the CDR3 is TGTGCCAGCAGTCGACGGGGGGGAGCCTACGAGCAGTACTTC. As protein: CASSRRGGAYEQYF.

In this sample, this clonotype turned up many times. The chain links TRBV28 to TRBJ1-5; 8 nucleotides agree with TRBD1. Germline V gene data show CDR1 as MDHEN and CDR2 as SYDVKM. Trimming at V came to 3 bases and at J to 5 bases, leaving 3 bases not matched to a gene. The CDR3 sequence is 14 residues long. The CDR3 sequence is CASSFGTGHQPQHF. The CDR3, as DNA: TGTGCCAGCAGTTTCGGGACAGGCCATCAGCCCCAGCATTTT.

This clonotype was seen a few times. V usage is TRBV20-1 and J usage is TRBJ2-1; TRBD1 matches 9 bases. The CDR3 loop spans 13 amino acids. V was clipped by 6 bases and J by 6 bases; unmatched bases: 6. Germline V gene sequence: CDR1 DFQATT, CDR2 SNEGSKA (reference sequence). CDR3 bases: TGCAGTGCCAGGACAGGGGTTCTCAATGAGCAGTTCTTC. It is translated as CSARTGVLNEQFF.

Details on this clonotype: Germline is not matched at one junction end, which may reflect a read error. The rearrangement joins TRBV7-9 to TRBJ1-1; D uncertain. Germline assignment: CDR1 SEHNR and CDR2 FQNEAQ (reference sequence). This CDR3 has 15 residues. The CDR3 sequence is CVSSLHSTMNTEAFF. The CDR3, as DNA: TGTGTCAGCAGCTTACACAGCACAATGAACACTGAAGCTTTCTTT.

This chain links TRBV27 with TRBJ1-1, with D perhaps matching TRBD1 (5 bases). The CDR3 has 13 residues. V shed 6 bases and J shed 1 base, with 9 bases lying between them. CDR1 is MNHEY, CDR2 SMNVEV, per germline (reference sequence). The CDR3 DNA reads as TGTGCCAGCAGCTTTGGGGCGAACACTGAAGCTTTCTTT. Amino acids: CASSFGANTEAFF.

By its share, this clonotype is medium-sized (0.01 to 0.1%). This rearrangement joins TRBV7-9 to TRBJ2-3; 7 nucleotides match TRBD1. V trimming: 2 bases; J trimming: 7 bases; junction bases outside the gene matches: 3. There are 13 residues in the CDR3. CDR1 SEHNR and CDR2 FQNEAQ come from the germline V gene (reference sequence). The CDR3 loop reads CASSLPTGHTQYF. For the CDR3, the DNA is TGTGCCAGCAGCTTACCGACAGGGCATACGCAGTATTTT.

This clonotype was counted only a few times. CDR3 bases: TGTGCCAGCAGTCCGCGGGGAGTTGAAGCTTTCTTT. Protein product: CASSPRGVEAFF. The V and J genes are TRBV6-2 or TRBV6-3 and TRBJ1-1, with D unclear. V dropped 5 bases and J dropped 7 bases, with 11 bases sitting between them. Looked up from germline, CDR1 is MNHEY and CDR2 is SVGEGT. The CDR3 length is 12 residues.

This clonotype was recorded at least ten times. The chain joins TRBV27 to TRBJ2-3; 7 bases align to TRBD1. V lost 6 bases to trimming and J lost 3 bases; unmatched junction nucleotides: 12. Germline assignment: CDR1 MNHEY and CDR2 SMNVEV (reference sequence). The CDR3 is 16 amino acids. The DNA for the CDR3 is TGTGCCAGCAGCGACTCAACGAGCAGGGGGACAGATACGCAGTATTTT. It translates to CASSDSTSRGTDTQYF.

This clonotype was seen ten or more times. The chain uses TRBV3-1 and TRBJ1-1; the D is unclear. CDR3 length: 12 amino acids. Trimming removed 5 bases from V and 6 bases from J, with 10 bases in between. The germline V gene has CDR1 LGHDT and CDR2 YNNKEL (reference sequence). The DNA of the CDR3 is TGTGCCAGCAGCTCCAACAGTGCTGAAGCTTTCTTT. Its protein product is CASSSNSAEAFF.

The rearrangement joins TRBV5-1 to TRBJ2-1, with D possibly matching TRBD1 (5 bases). This CDR3 spans 15 amino acids. Germline lookup yields CDR1 SGHRS and CDR2 YFSETQ. Trimming pared 0 bases from V and 7 bases from J, leaving 14 bases between. CDR3 coding DNA: TGCGCCAGCAGCTTGGAGGCAGGGCGTCATAATGAGCAGTTCTTC. Residues: CASSLEAGRHNEQFF.